Listed below are T cell receptor beta chains from one sample, sequenced in a study of cytomegalovirus exposure and HLA in healthy donors. TCRdb's table, derived via immunoSEQ multiplex PCR, lists solely in-frame clones and lacks some. The sample lists 90,000 or so clones, 60% to 80% seen once, with nearly 6% in the top ten. The sequenced material came from PBMCs. These receptors came from a female donor in good health and CMV-seronegative. CDR3s include the opening cysteine and the closing phenylalanine or tryptophan. The order of the fields is D gene, J gene, clone size, V gene, CDR3 DNA, CDR3 protein. The D gene is left open where the match is weak. Part of the rows lack a size; the others show once, few, many or a class for expanded clones.

d_gene: -; j_gene: TRBJ2-3; abundance: -; v_gene: TRBV2; CDR3nt: TGTGCCAGCGGGGCGGGACGGGGCACAGATACGCAGTATTTT; CDR3aa: CASGAGRGTDTQYF
d_gene: -; j_gene: TRBJ1-2; abundance: -; v_gene: TRBV7-9; CDR3nt: TGTGCCAGCACCATGGGAGTAGCGGACTATGGCTACACCTTC; CDR3aa: CASTMGVADYGYTF
d_gene: -; j_gene: TRBJ2-3; abundance: -; v_gene: TRBV7-2; CDR3nt: TGTGCCAGCAGCACACGTATCGGGGATACGCAGTATTTT; CDR3aa: CASSTRIGDTQYF
d_gene: TRBD1; j_gene: TRBJ1-5; abundance: -; v_gene: TRBV2; CDR3nt: TGTGCCAGCAGTGCACAGGGGAATAACCAGCCCCAGCATTTT; CDR3aa: CASSAQGNNQPQHF
d_gene: TRBD1; j_gene: TRBJ1-1; abundance: -; v_gene: TRBV4-3; CDR3nt: TGCGCCAGCAGCCAAGCTGTACAGGGGATGAACACTGAAGCTTTCTTT; CDR3aa: CASSQAVQGMNTEAFF
d_gene: -; j_gene: TRBJ2-7; abundance: -; v_gene: TRBV4-2; CDR3nt: TGTGCCAGCAGCCAAGGGATGGGGCAGGGCTACGAGCAGTACTTC; CDR3aa: CASSQGMGQGYEQYF
d_gene: TRBD1; j_gene: TRBJ2-7; abundance: -; v_gene: TRBV27; CDR3nt: TGTGCCAGCAGTTTATCAGGGACAGGGAGTTACGAGCAGTACTTC; CDR3aa: CASSLSGTGSYEQYF
d_gene: -; j_gene: TRBJ2-7; abundance: -; v_gene: TRBV2; CDR3nt: TGTGCCAGCAGCCGAGGTCAGGACACATCCTCCTACGAGCAGTACTTC; CDR3aa: CASSRGQDTSSYEQYF
d_gene: TRBD1; j_gene: TRBJ1-2; abundance: -; v_gene: TRBV7-2; CDR3nt: TGTGCCAGCAGCTTGTCCGGGACAGGGCTTCTCTATGGCTACACCTTC; CDR3aa: CASSLSGTGLLYGYTF
d_gene: TRBD2; j_gene: TRBJ2-3; abundance: -; v_gene: TRBV5-4; CDR3nt: TGTGCCAGCAGCCCCCGAGCTCCGGGACTAGTAATCGCGGATACGCAGTATTTT; CDR3aa: CASSPRAPGLVIADTQYF
d_gene: TRBD1; j_gene: TRBJ2-7; abundance: -; v_gene: TRBV28; CDR3nt: TGTGCCAGCAGTTTAATGACAGGGTCCTACGAGCAGTACTTC; CDR3aa: CASSLMTGSYEQYF
d_gene: TRBD2; j_gene: TRBJ2-3; abundance: once; v_gene: TRBV19; CDR3nt: TGTGCCAGTAGTATCCTCCCGGGACTAGCAGCCACAGATACGCAGTATTTT; CDR3aa: CASSILPGLAATDTQYF
d_gene: -; j_gene: TRBJ1-5; abundance: -; v_gene: TRBV19; CDR3nt: TGTGCCAGTAGTATAGGATACAGGGAGCCTCAGCCCCAGCATTTT; CDR3aa: CASSIGYREPQPQHF
d_gene: TRBD1; j_gene: TRBJ2-7; abundance: -; v_gene: TRBV28; CDR3nt: TGTGCCAGCAGGGACAGGGGGCTGAGTGAGCAGTACTTC; CDR3aa: CASRDRGLSEQYF
d_gene: TRBD2; j_gene: TRBJ2-2; abundance: -; v_gene: TRBV18; CDR3nt: TGTGCCAGCTCACCCGTGATCGGGGGGTCCACCGGGGAGCTGTTTTTT; CDR3aa: CASSPVIGGSTGELFF
d_gene: TRBD2; j_gene: TRBJ2-2; abundance: -; v_gene: TRBV9; CDR3nt: TGTGCCAGCAGCGTCTTAGCGGGTTTAGCTAACACCGGGGAGCTGTTTTTT; CDR3aa: CASSVLAGLANTGELFF
d_gene: TRBD1; j_gene: TRBJ1-3; abundance: -; v_gene: TRBV7-9; CDR3nt: TGTGCCAGCAGATGGGGACAGACATACTCTGGAAACACCATATATTTT; CDR3aa: CASRWGQTYSGNTIYF
d_gene: -; j_gene: TRBJ2-7; abundance: -; v_gene: TRBV6-1; CDR3nt: TGTGCCAGCAGTGGGCCTGGGCCCCCGCACTACGAGCAGTACTTC; CDR3aa: CASSGPGPPHYEQYF
d_gene: -; j_gene: TRBJ2-7; abundance: -; v_gene: TRBV2; CDR3nt: TGTGCCAGCAGGGCCCCGGGAAACACCCTCTACGAGCAGTACTTC; CDR3aa: CASRAPGNTLYEQYF
d_gene: TRBD1; j_gene: TRBJ2-5; abundance: -; v_gene: TRBV5-1; CDR3nt: TGCGCCAGCAGCTTGGGGGACAGGGCAGAAGAGACCCAGTACTTC; CDR3aa: CASSLGDRAEETQYF
d_gene: -; j_gene: TRBJ2-1; abundance: -; v_gene: TRBV5-4; CDR3nt: TGTGCCAGCACCCCGGAACTAAGCGTACCCTACAATGAGCAGTTCTTC; CDR3aa: CASTPELSVPYNEQFF
d_gene: -; j_gene: TRBJ2-1; abundance: -; v_gene: TRBV9; CDR3nt: TGTGCCAGCAGCGTAGGGCAGACGGGGGACAATGAGCAGTTCTTC; CDR3aa: CASSVGQTGDNEQFF
d_gene: -; j_gene: TRBJ1-1; abundance: -; v_gene: TRBV6-6; CDR3nt: TGTGCCAGCAGGCGGACAGAAGCTTTCTTT; CDR3aa: CASRRTEAFF
d_gene: -; j_gene: TRBJ2-6; abundance: -; v_gene: TRBV5-4; CDR3nt: TGTGCCAGCAGCAGGGGGGGCGAGGCTGGGGCCAACGTCCTGACTTTC; CDR3aa: CASSRGGEAGANVLTF
d_gene: -; j_gene: TRBJ2-3; abundance: -; v_gene: TRBV10-3; CDR3nt: TGTGCCATCAGTGCTGGTTCTAGCAGCGGTACAGATACGCAGTATTTT; CDR3aa: CAISAGSSSGTDTQYF
d_gene: -; j_gene: TRBJ1-6; abundance: -; v_gene: TRBV6-6; CDR3nt: TGTGCCAGCAGGGGGCGTGAGATCTATAATTCACCCCTCCACTTT; CDR3aa: CASRGREIYNSPLHF
d_gene: TRBD1; j_gene: TRBJ1-5; abundance: -; v_gene: TRBV29-1; CDR3nt: TGCAGCGTGACTACGGGACAGGGGAGCAATCAGCCCCAGCATTTT; CDR3aa: CSVTTGQGSNQPQHF
d_gene: -; j_gene: TRBJ2-7; abundance: -; v_gene: TRBV7-2; CDR3nt: TGTGCCAGCAGCCGCAGGGGAAGCTCCTACGAGCAGTACTTC; CDR3aa: CASSRRGSSYEQYF